A selection of T cell receptor beta chains follows, all from one sample in a study of T cell responses to AZD1222 COVID-19 vaccine. The repertoire was sequenced with immunoSEQ multiplex PCR; TCRdb's copy has only in-frame clones and lacks some. In the table there are 200,000 or so clones, over 80% of which are singletons. Sequenced here: peripheral blood, sampled on day 0 of AZD1222 vaccination. The receptors derive from an adult in good health. The CDR3 runs from the conserved cysteine through the conserved F or W. D genes are given only for firm matches. Not all rows give a size; the values are once, few, many and, for expanded clones, a class.

size	D	J	V	CDR3	DNA
.	TRBD2	TRBJ2-2	TRBV4-2	CASSRGFAGDGTGELFF	TGTGCCAGCAGCCGGGGGTTCGCGGGAGACGGGACCGGGGAGCTGTTTTTT
.	TRBD1	TRBJ1-4	TRBV10-3	CAIRPGTVNEKLFF	TGTGCCATCAGGCCCGGGACAGTAAATGAAAAACTGTTTTTT
.	.	TRBJ2-3	TRBV7-9	CASTRGTYVSTDTQYF	TGTGCCAGCACCCGAGGGACTTATGTTAGCACAGATACGCAGTATTTT
.	TRBD1	TRBJ1-4	TRBV28	CASSPPGTGREKLFF	TGTGCCAGCAGCCCCCCCGGGACAGGGAGGGAAAAACTGTTTTTT
.	TRBD1	TRBJ2-7	TRBV7-7	CASSAGQGGHEQYF	TGTGCTAGCAGCGCGGGACAGGGGGGCCACGAGCAGTACTTC
once	.	TRBJ1-5	TRBV4-2	CASSPGYRQPQHF	TGTGCCAGCAGCCCGGGATATCGGCAGCCCCAGCATTTT
.	TRBD2	TRBJ2-7	TRBV15	CATRDPGRKQAGYYEQYF	TGTGCCACCAGGGACCCGGGCCGAAAACAAGCGGGATACTACGAGCAGTACTTC
once	.	TRBJ2-6	TRBV9	CASSEPSGQEHPSGANVLTF	TGTGCCAGCAGCGAACCCTCAGGGCAGGAACACCCCTCTGGGGCCAACGTCCTGACTTTC
.	TRBD2	TRBJ2-5	TRBV28	CASSVAGKTQYF	TGTGCCAGCAGTGTAGCGGGGAAGACCCAGTACTTC
.	.	TRBJ1-2	TRBV27	CASSRAPGSNYGYTF	TGTGCCAGCAGTAGGGCGCCAGGGTCAAACTATGGCTACACCTTC
.	.	TRBJ1-2	TRBV11-2	CASSLQGTNYGYTF	TGTGCCAGCAGCTTACAGGGGACCAACTATGGCTACACCTTC
.	TRBD1	TRBJ1-1	TRBV5-1	CASSSNTGGTEAFF	TGCGCCAGCAGCTCCAATACAGGGGGCACTGAAGCTTTCTTT
.	.	TRBJ1-5	TRBV30	CAWGAGASNQPQHF	TGTGCCTGGGGAGCTGGGGCTAGCAATCAGCCCCAGCATTTT
few	TRBD1	TRBJ1-4	TRBV28	CASSLRTGLLRKLFF	TGTGCCAGCAGTTTAAGGACAGGGTTGCTCAGAAAACTGTTTTTT
.	TRBD1	TRBJ2-7	TRBV10-3	CAIRGDRSSYEQYF	TGTGCCATCAGAGGGGACAGGAGCTCCTACGAGCAGTACTTC